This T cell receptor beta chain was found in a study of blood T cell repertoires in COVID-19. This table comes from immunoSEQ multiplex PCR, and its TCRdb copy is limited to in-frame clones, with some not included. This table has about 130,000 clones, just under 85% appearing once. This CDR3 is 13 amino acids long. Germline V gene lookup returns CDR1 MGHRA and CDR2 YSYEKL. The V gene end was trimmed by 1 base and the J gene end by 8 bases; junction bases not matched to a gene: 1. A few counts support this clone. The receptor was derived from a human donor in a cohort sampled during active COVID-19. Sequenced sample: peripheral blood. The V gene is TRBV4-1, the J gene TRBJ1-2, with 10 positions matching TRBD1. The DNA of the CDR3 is TGCGCCAGCAGCCAAGGACAGGGGGCCGGCTACACCTTC. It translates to CASSQGQGAGYTF.